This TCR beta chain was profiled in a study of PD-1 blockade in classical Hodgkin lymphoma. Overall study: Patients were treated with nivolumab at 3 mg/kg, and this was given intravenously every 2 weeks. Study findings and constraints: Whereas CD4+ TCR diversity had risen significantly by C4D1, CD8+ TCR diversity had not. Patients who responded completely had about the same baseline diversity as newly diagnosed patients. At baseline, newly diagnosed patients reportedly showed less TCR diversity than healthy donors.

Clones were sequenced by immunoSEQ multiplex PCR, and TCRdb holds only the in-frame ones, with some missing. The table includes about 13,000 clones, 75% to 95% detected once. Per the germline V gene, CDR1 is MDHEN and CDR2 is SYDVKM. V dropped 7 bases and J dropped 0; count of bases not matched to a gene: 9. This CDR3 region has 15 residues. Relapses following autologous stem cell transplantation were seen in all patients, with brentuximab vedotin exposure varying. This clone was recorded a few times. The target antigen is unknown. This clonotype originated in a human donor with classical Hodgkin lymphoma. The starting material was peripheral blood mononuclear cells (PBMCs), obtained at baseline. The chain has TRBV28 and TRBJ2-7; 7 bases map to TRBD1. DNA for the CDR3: TGTGCCAGCACAAACGCCGGGACAGCCTCCTACGAGCAGTACTTC. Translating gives CASTNAGTASYEQYF.